This section outlines one T cell receptor (beta chain) sequence together with its context. What it binds is unknown. This sample is part of a study of identical twins. Study results and limitations: Cord blood beta clonotypes present at high abundance carried fewer insertions; no such pattern appeared in memory repertoires. In zero-insertion analyses, partial confounding could arise from invariant MAIT and iNKT cells. Low generation probability was overrepresented in out-of-frame alpha sequences shared by twins.

Unique molecular identifiers were present on the cDNA, which also gained a universal primer site by template switching. In TCRdb, the 5' RACE reads were re-called with MiXCR into one record per CDR3 protein. Found here are about 570,000 distinct CDR3 sequences, nearly 10% of them singletons; the top ten hold more than 2.5%. This same sample was also part of a study on yellow fever vaccine responses in identical twins.

The sequencing sample was made of PBMCs. The clonotype was recovered from a woman aged 18-29 years in good health.

The chain's CDR3 is CASRNGTRSYEQYF. In DNA, the CDR3 is TGCGCCAGCAGGAACGGGACAAGGTCCTACGAGCAGTACTTC. The chain has TRBV5-1 and TRBJ2-7; D is possibly TRBD1 (6 bases). Trimming left V 5 bases short and J 1 base short, with 13 bases between. Germline CDR1 and CDR2: SGHRS and YFSETQ. The CDR3 is made up of 14 amino acids.